Listed below are T cell receptor beta chains from one sample, sequenced in a study of cytomegalovirus exposure and HLA in healthy donors. Assay: immunoSEQ multiplex PCR; the TCRdb copy retains only in-frame clones and omits some. Here the sample spans 140,000 or so clones, about nine tenths being singletons. The sequencing input was PBMCs. The receptors stem from a man aged 18 to 30 in good health and CMV-seropositive. Each CDR3 is given with its conserved first and last residue. The D gene is left open where the match is weak. Clone size appears in some rows only: once, few, many, or a class for an expanded clone.

.	12	TRBV5-1	TRBJ2-3	.	TGCGCCAGCAGAACGGGAGCAGATACGCAGTATTTT	CASRTGADTQYF
.	14	TRBV2	TRBJ1-2	.	TGTGCCAGCAGGGAGCCCGGGGGGTACTATGGCTACACCTTC	CASREPGGYYGYTF
TRBD1	14	TRBV2	TRBJ1-2	.	TGTGCCAGCTTAGGACAGGGAGCGTCGAGTGGCTACACCTTC	CASLGQGASSGYTF
TRBD1	15	TRBV6-5	TRBJ1-3	.	TGTGCCAGCCGAGCGACAGGGGGCTCTGGAAACACCATATATTTT	CASRATGGSGNTIYF
TRBD1	13	TRBV10-3	TRBJ1-5	.	TGTGCCTCGGGGCAGGGGGCGGTTCAGCCCCAGCATTTT	CASGQGAVQPQHF
TRBD1	16	TRBV5-8	TRBJ1-5	.	TGTGCCAGCAGCCCACAGGGGTCGCTGAGCAATCAGCCCCAGCATTTT	CASSPQGSLSNQPQHF
TRBD1	13	TRBV6-1	TRBJ1-2	.	TGTGCCAGCAGAGGACAGGGCAACTATGGCTACACCTTC	CASRGQGNYGYTF
.	15	TRBV30	TRBJ1-1	.	TGTGCCTGGAGTGTGAGGCGGGGGAGATACACTGAAGCTTTCTTT	CAWSVRRGRYTEAFF
.	15	TRBV5-8	TRBJ2-5	.	TGTGCCAGCAGAGAGGAGGGGCGACGTAGGGAGACCCAGTACTTC	CASREEGRRRETQYF
.	11	TRBV5-1	TRBJ2-7	once	TGCGCCAGCAGCTCCGGGTACGAGCAGTACTTC	CASSSGYEQYF
TRBD1	14	TRBV7-3	TRBJ2-1	.	TGTGCCAGCAGCCCGGGACAGACCCACAATGAGCAGTTCTTC	CASSPGQTHNEQFF
.	14	TRBV5-1	TRBJ2-1	.	TGCGCCAGCAGCTTGGGACAGGCTTACAATGAGCAGTTCTTC	CASSLGQAYNEQFF
.	14	TRBV7-9	TRBJ2-7	.	TGTGCCAGCAGCCGGACGGGGGTAAACCACGAGCAGTACTTC	CASSRTGVNHEQYF
.	14	TRBV11-2	TRBJ2-1	.	TGTGCCAGCAGCAATAGCGGAATCTACAATGAGCAGTTCTTC	CASSNSGIYNEQFF
TRBD2	16	TRBV7-2	TRBJ2-3	.	TGTGCCAGCAGCTCCCCGGATAGCGGGGTGGTAGATACGCAGTATTTT	CASSSPDSGVVDTQYF
.	13	TRBV14	TRBJ1-5	few	TGTGCCAGCAGCCAAGATCGGAATCAGCCCCAGCATTTT	CASSQDRNQPQHF
.	15	TRBV7-9	TRBJ2-2	.	TGTGCCAGCAGCTTCAAATACCGGGGCACCGGGGAGCTGTTTTTT	CASSFKYRGTGELFF
TRBD1	15	TRBV5-4	TRBJ1-2	once	TGTGCCAGCAGCTCCGGGACAGGGGGTTTCTATGGCTACACCTTC	CASSSGTGGFYGYTF
.	16	TRBV30	TRBJ2-3	.	TGTGCCTGGAGTCACGGGGCGGGGCTAGGCACAGATACGCAGTATTTT	CAWSHGAGLGTDTQYF
TRBD1	15	TRBV11-2	TRBJ2-7	.	TGTGCCAGCAGCTTGGACAGGGGAATCTTCTACGAGCAGTACTTC	CASSLDRGIFYEQYF
.	15	TRBV6-1	TRBJ2-7	.	TGTGCCAGCAGTGAGCAGTATCGTGGGGAGTACGAGCAGTACTTC	CASSEQYRGEYEQYF
.	13	TRBV19	TRBJ1-1	.	TGTGCCAGTACCAGGATGGAAGGAACTGAAGCTTTCTTT	CASTRMEGTEAFF
.	17	TRBV10-1	TRBJ1-5	once	TGCGCCAGCAGTGTTTCGGACACGTTCGTAGGCAATCAGCCCCAGCATTTT	CASSVSDTFVGNQPQHF
TRBD1	15	TRBV7-9	TRBJ1-3	.	TGTGCCAGCAGCGGACAGGGGGCTCGAGGAAACACCATATATTTT	CASSGQGARGNTIYF
TRBD1	13	TRBV28	TRBJ1-2	once	TGTGCCACCCTGGGGGACAGGGGTAGTGGCTACACCTTC	CATLGDRGSGYTF
.	14	TRBV6-6	TRBJ1-5	.	TGTGCCAGCAGCGACAGTAGTATCAATCAGCCCCAGCATTTT	CASSDSSINQPQHF
TRBD1	17	TRBV18	TRBJ2-6	.	TGTGCCAGCTCGCCAGGGACAGGGATTTCCGGGGCCAACGTCCTGACTTTC	CASSPGTGISGANVLTF
TRBD1	15	TRBV4-1	TRBJ1-5	.	TGCGCCAGCAGCCCCGGACAGGGGGCTGGTCAGCCCCAGCATTTT	CASSPGQGAGQPQHF
TRBD1	13	TRBV6-5	TRBJ2-7	.	TGTGCCAGCAGTTCAACAGGGGTCTACGAGCAGTACTTC	CASSSTGVYEQYF
.	14	TRBV6-5	TRBJ2-1	.	TGTGCCACCCGACTTGGGGGGAAGGACAATGAGCAGTTCTTC	CATRLGGKDNEQFF
.	14	TRBV18	TRBJ1-1	few	TGTGCCAGCTCGCCGAGGGTGAAGGTCACTGAAGCTTTCTTT	CASSPRVKVTEAFF